A single sample gave rise to the 10 T cell receptor beta chains below, sequenced in a study of T cells in Graves' hyperthyroidism and ophthalmopathy. RNA transcripts were the template for amplifying TCR beta CDR3 regions. A set of HTBI primers served as the primers for a first-round RT-PCR of the TCR CDR3. TCRdb ran MiXCR on the multiplex PCR reads and lists one entry per CDR3 protein. This table holds 500,000 to 600,000 distinct CDR3 sequences, approximately 44% found once. Sequences were obtained from peripheral blood or thyroid tissue (not recorded which). Every receptor here comes from a woman between 18 and 29 years old with Graves' hyperthyroidism.

V gene TRBV6-2 or TRBV6-3 combines with J gene TRBJ2-7; D is uncertain. The germline CDR1 and CDR2 sequences are MNHEY and SVGEGT. Trimming shortened V by 2 bases and J by 3 bases, and 11 bases separated the two germline ends. The CDR3 is 14 residues long. The CDR3 region is CASSYINTFYEQYF. DNA of the CDR3: TGTGCCAGCAGTTACATCAACACCTTCTACGAGCAGTACTTC.

This clonotype has a handful of counts. The chain has TRBV5-1 and TRBJ2-6; no definite D call. The CDR3 is made up of 13 amino acids. Between the trimmed V and J ends, which lost 8 bases and 0 bases, there was a span of 6 bases. Per the germline V gene, CDR1 is SGHRS and CDR2 is YFSETQ. CDR3 coding DNA: TGCGCCAGTCAGGTCTCTGGGGCCAACGTCCTGACTTTC. It is translated as CASQVSGANVLTF.

This clonotype has ten or more counts. The chain carries TRBV7-2 and TRBJ1-2, with D uncertain. Trimming cost V 3 bases and J 2 bases, with 16 bases left between them. The germline V gene has CDR1 SGHTA and CDR2 FQGNSA. CDR3 length: 16 amino acids. As DNA, the CDR3 is TGTGCCAGCAGCTTGGCGCTTCGGGGATCCAACTATGGCTACACCTTC. It encodes CASSLALRGSNYGYTF.

This clonotype was counted ten times or more. V is TRBV2 and J is TRBJ1-5, with 7 bases fitting TRBD1. V gave up 2 bases and J gave up 4 bases; unmatched junction bases: 5. The germline V gene has CDR1 SNHLY and CDR2 FYNNEI. The length of the CDR3 is 15 residues. CDR3 amino acids: CASSERQGGNQPQHF. The CDR3 bases are TGTGCCAGCAGTGAAAGGCAGGGGGGAAATCAGCCCCAGCATTTT.

This clonotype was recorded many times. The chain is built from TRBV9 and TRBJ2-2; no reliable D call. V shed 0 bases and J shed 2 bases, with 5 bases lying between them. This CDR3 has 14 residues. Germline V gene lookup returns CDR1 SGDLS and CDR2 YYNGEE. The CDR3 protein is CASSVVVNTGELFF. In nucleotides, the CDR3 is TGTGCCAGCAGCGTAGTGGTAAACACCGGGGAGCTGTTTTTT.

In the case of this clonotype: Given a much more abundant clone one base away, this may be a read error. This rearrangement joins TRBV2 to TRBJ2-1, with a tentative D call TRBD1 (6 bases). The end of the DNA is better explained by TRBJ2-7, so the J call may be wrong. The CDR3 is 15 amino acids. Germline CDR1 SNHLY, CDR2 FYNNEI. The CDR3 here is CASGRTESGDNEQYF. The CDR3 nucleotides are TGTGCCAGCGGACGGACAGAGTCAGGTGACAATGAGCAGTACTTC.

V gene TRBV29-1 combines with J gene TRBJ2-7; no firm D call. Germline CDR1 reads SQVTM; CDR2 reads ANQGSEA. Trimming removed 4 bases at V and 6 bases at J, with 10 bases between. This CDR3 comprises 11 residues. CDR3 coding DNA: TGCAGCGTTGTAGGGAACCGCGAGCAGTACTTC. This codes for CSVVGNREQYF.

The chain recombines TRBV10-1 with TRBJ2-7; a possible D gene is TRBD2 (6 bases). The ends were cut back, 8 bases at V and 3 bases at J, with 11 bases in the middle. CDR1 is WNHNN, CDR2 SYGVQD, per germline (reference sequence). This CDR3 contains 12 residues. CDR3 coding DNA: TGCGCCAGCGGCACGGGGGACTACGAGCAGTACTTC. As protein: CASGTGDYEQYF.

The table lists this clonotype with a few counts. The rearrangement links TRBV20-1 to TRBJ1-2; 8 bases map to TRBD1. Trimming at V came to 3 bases and at J to 6 bases, leaving 6 bases not matched to a gene. Germline values: CDR1 DFQATT, CDR2 SNEGSKA (reference sequence). The CDR3 runs to 13 residues. The CDR3 DNA is TGCAGTGCTAGGGGACAGGTGGAAGATGGCTACACCTTC. Protein sequence: CSARGQVEDGYTF.

This clonotype occurred a few times. V and J are TRBV6-6 and TRBJ1-6; D is ambiguous. Germline CDR1 MNHNY, CDR2 SVGAGI (reference sequence). Trimming stripped 1 base from V and 0 bases from J, with 7 bases between. There are 16 residues in the CDR3. The CDR3 sequence: CASSYLGSSYNSPLHF. In DNA form, the CDR3 reads TGTGCCAGCAGTTACTTGGGGAGCTCCTATAATTCACCCCTCCACTTT.